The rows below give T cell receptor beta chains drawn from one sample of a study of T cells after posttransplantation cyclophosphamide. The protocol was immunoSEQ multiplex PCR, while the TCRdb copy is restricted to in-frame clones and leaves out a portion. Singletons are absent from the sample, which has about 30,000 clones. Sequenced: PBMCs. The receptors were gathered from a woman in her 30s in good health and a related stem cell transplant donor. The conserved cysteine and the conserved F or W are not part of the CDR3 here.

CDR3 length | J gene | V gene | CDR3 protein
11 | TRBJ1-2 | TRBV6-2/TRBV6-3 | ASSYLTQGGYT
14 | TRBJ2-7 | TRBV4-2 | ASSQAAGTDTYEQY
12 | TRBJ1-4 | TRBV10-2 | ASSLTGTGGELF
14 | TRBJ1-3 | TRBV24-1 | ATSDPDRNSGNTIY
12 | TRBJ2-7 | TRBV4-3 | ASSQGGGGYEQY
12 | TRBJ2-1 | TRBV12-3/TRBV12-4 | ASSPQLSYNEQF
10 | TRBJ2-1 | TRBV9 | ASSVEGAEQF
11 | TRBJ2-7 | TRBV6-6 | ASSYSEGHEQY
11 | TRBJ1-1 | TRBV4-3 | ASSQTVDTEAF
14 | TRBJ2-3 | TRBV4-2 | ASSQGIAGNTDTQY
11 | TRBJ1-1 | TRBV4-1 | ASSPTGVTEAF
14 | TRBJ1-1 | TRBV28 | ASRGWLLGRGTEAF
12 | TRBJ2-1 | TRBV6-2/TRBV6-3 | ASSYLGPYNEQF
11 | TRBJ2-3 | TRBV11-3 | ASSRDRGDTQY
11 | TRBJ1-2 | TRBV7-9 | ASSQDRGPGYT
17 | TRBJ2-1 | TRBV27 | ASSSTGTGVKSSYNEQF
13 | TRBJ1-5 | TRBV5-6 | ASSPGRDRNQPQH
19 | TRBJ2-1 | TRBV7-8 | ASSTRGGPSRTGKNYNEQF
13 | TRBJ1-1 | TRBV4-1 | ASSQYRAGGTEAF
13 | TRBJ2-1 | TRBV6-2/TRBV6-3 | ASSPPSRQYNEQF
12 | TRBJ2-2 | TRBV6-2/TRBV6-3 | ASSYKRGTGELF
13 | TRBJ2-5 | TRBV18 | ASSPTSGGTETQY
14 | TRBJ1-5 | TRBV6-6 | ASSAPVQGPNQPQH
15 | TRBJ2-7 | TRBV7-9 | ASSLPKGLDRAYEQY
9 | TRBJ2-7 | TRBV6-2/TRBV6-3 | ATTEFYEQY
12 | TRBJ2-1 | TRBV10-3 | ASRLAGAYNEQF
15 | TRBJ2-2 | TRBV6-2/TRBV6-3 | ASSSGRGTANTGELF
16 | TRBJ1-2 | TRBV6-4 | ASSDGLILGRPFYGYT
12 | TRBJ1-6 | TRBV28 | ASGPDRGVSPLH
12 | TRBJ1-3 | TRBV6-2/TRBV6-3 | ASSKRDTGNTIY
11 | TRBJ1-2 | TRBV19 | ASSINGGSGYT
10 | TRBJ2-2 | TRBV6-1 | AISRDTGELF
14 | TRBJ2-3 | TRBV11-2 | ASSLELARGTDTQY
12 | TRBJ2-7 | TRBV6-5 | ASSDYRGHYEQY
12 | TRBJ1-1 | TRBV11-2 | ASSLDIENTEAF
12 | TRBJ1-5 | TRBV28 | ASRIQVQGGPQH
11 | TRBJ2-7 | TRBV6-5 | ARRGARLYEQY
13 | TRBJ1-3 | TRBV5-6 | ASSLDGRAGNTIY
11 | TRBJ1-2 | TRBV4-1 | ASSQEVRSGYT
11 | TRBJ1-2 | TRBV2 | ASSDTGGYGYT
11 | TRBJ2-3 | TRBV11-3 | ASSLTQGDTQY
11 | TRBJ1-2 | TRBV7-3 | ASSTDRAGGYT
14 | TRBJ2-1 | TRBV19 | ASRTQYSLLDNEQF
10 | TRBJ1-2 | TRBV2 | ASSTTGLGYT
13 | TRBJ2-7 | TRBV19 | ASSKWLRGGDEQY